The sequence of this T cell receptor (beta chain) was determined in a study of cytomegalovirus exposure and HLA in healthy donors. Overall study: A data release that came early held roughly 85 million unique TCRs from HLA-typed donors. Study-wide results and caveats: While the bulk of TCR sequences proved rare, some public TCRs turned up in many donors.

It was with 60 Vbeta and 13 Jbeta primers that the PCR ran. TCRdb's copy holds only in-frame clones and misses some; the assay was immunoSEQ multiplex PCR. The table lists 75,000 to 95,000 clones, with roughly 4.8% in the top ten. Turning to this clone: Its antigen is currently unknown.

The TCR originated in a young man in good health and CMV-seronegative. Sequencing was carried out using PBMCs.

The CDR3: CASSPQTTGYNEKLFF. In nucleotides, the CDR3 is TGTGCCAGCAGCCCCCAGACGACAGGCTATAATGAAAAACTGTTTTTT. The chain links TRBV9 to TRBJ1-4; weak D call: TRBD1 (6 bases). V lost 4 bases, J lost 4 bases, and 17 bases lay in between. CDR3 length: 16 residues. In germline, CDR1 is SGDLS, CDR2 YYNGEE. Variable domain in full (rest from reference TRBV9 and TRBJ1-4): DSGVTQTPKHLITATGQRVTLRCSPRSGDLSVYWYQQSLDQGLQFLIQYYNGEERAKGNILERFSAQQFPDLHSELNLSSLELGDSALYFCASSPQTTGYNEKLFFGSGTQLSVL.